The source of this T cell receptor beta chain is a study of molecular identifiers for immune sequencing clone quantification. About the study: Four of five splits of RNA from roughly 20,000 or 100,000 naive CD8 cells were sequenced in replicates. Study-wide findings and caveats: In cases of identical TCR molecules sharing a barcode, highly expanded clone sizes could be underestimated.

Sorting was used to obtain naive CD8 T cells (CD8+CD4-CCR7+CD45RA+). There are many counts of this clonotype. The antigen is not known. MiXCR was run by TCRdb on the PCR reads, yielding one entry per CDR3 protein. The table includes hundreds of thousands of distinct CDR3 sequences, approximately 20% detected once. After removal of 7 bases from V and 10 bases from J, the junction contained 12 bases not matched to a gene. CDR3 length: 13 residues. The receptor was isolated from a human donor in good health. Some libraries in this study had Jurkat cell RNA spiked in. The chain is built from TRBV12-3 or TRBV12-4 and TRBJ1-2, with 7 positions matching TRBD1. Material: naive CD8+ T cells from blood, with Jurkat cell RNA spiked in. Subset described: FACS-sorted CD8+CD4-CCR7+CD45RA+ naive T cells. For the CDR3, the DNA is TGTGCCAGCAATCCAGGGGGGGGGGCACACTACACCTTC. It translates to CASNPGGGAHYTF.